This TCR beta chain was recorded in a study of cytomegalovirus exposure and HLA in healthy donors. PCR involved 60 Vbeta and 13 Jbeta primers. Using immunoSEQ multiplex PCR, the repertoire was profiled, and TCRdb retains in-frame clones only, with some absent. The sample carries 150,000 to 200,000 clones, 84% recorded once. Trimming pared 6 bases from V and 6 bases from J, leaving 8 bases between. There are 11 residues in the CDR3. Germline V CDR1 and CDR2: SGHTA, FQGNSA. Sequenced: PBMCs. The TCR originated in a boy between 5 and 17 years old in good health and CMV-seronegative. The chain has TRBV7-2 and TRBJ1-1, with D hard to call. The CDR3 DNA sequence: TGTGCCAGCAGTCTTATCGCTGAAGCTTTCTTT. This translates into CASSLIAEAFF.